The clone carrying this T cell receptor (beta chain) was seen many times. The antigen is undetermined. Amplified TCR beta CDR3 regions were obtained using RNA transcripts as template. The workflow started with a first-round RT-PCR run with HTBI primers and then moved on to a second-round multiplex PCR. TCRdb reanalysed the multiplex PCR reads using MiXCR and keeps one entry per CDR3 protein. The sample lists roughly 1.1 million distinct CDR3 sequences, approximately 35% occurring once. The CDR3 spans 15 residues. V lost 5 bases to trimming and J lost 5 bases; unmatched junction nucleotides: 9. CDR1 is SGHRS, CDR2 YFSETQ, per germline. The data were taken from a study of Graves' ophthalmopathy and Graves' hyperthyroidism. Study-level results: Its predictions of ophthalmopathy progression gave the model over 70% sensitivity and approximately 72% specificity.

Exclusion applied to patients with other autoimmune diseases, uncontrolled infections, pregnancy or lactation. The sequence came from an adult man with Graves' hyperthyroidism. The rearrangement uses TRBV5-1 and TRBJ1-5, with TRBD1 matching over 8 bases. The sample was peripheral blood or thyroid tissue (not recorded which). The CDR3 spells CASRPTGGPHQPQHF. CDR3 bases: TGCGCCAGCAGACCTACAGGGGGACCGCATCAGCCCCAGCATTTT.